These T cell receptor beta chains were read from a single sample in a study of CD8 T cells in ankylosing spondylitis. In TCRdb, the 5' RACE reads were re-called with MiXCR into one record per CDR3 protein. The data contain 450,000 to 550,000 distinct CDR3 sequences, about 5.2% of them singletons. Sequenced: blood, either unsorted or a sorted T cell fraction (not recorded which). These receptors all come from a male donor with ankylosing spondylitis. CDR3s include the opening cysteine and the closing phenylalanine or tryptophan.

cdr3_aa v_call
CASRIGTAGTPWDEQFF TRBV12-3/TRBV12-4
CASETYPGQGNEQYF TRBV5-1
CASSGGGAGAANYGYTF TRBV7-9
CSARDNADHSYEQYF TRBV20-1
CASSHGRLAGKGNEQFF TRBV7-9
CASSQVVENIQYF TRBV4-1
CASSVVQNTGELFF TRBV18
CASNPGQGIDEQYF TRBV7-9
CASSFGGINTGELFF TRBV5-1
CASSLNLAGLNEQFF TRBV5-1
CASSLGRGGETQYF TRBV5-1
CASSPGLVATLYNEQFF TRBV3-1